A selection of T cell receptor beta chains follows, all from one sample in a study of neurological immune-mediated disorders. TCRdb reprocessed the 5' RACE reads via MiXCR and lists one record per CDR3 protein. The top ten hold around 1.3% of the sample, which has under 80,000 distinct CDR3 sequences, around 3.9% seen once. The source material was PBMCs. Receptors originate from a man aged 30 to 39 with multiple sclerosis. CDR3s include the opening cysteine and the closing phenylalanine or tryptophan. Each record gives: CDR3 DNA, CDR3 protein, D gene, V gene, J gene, clone size, CDR3 length. The D gene is left open where the match is weak. Clone size is stated in some rows and not others, as once, few, many or a class when expanded.

cdr3_nt: TGTGCCAGCAGCCGAGACTTAGCGGGGGCCACAGATACGCAGTATTTT
cdr3_aa: CASSRDLAGATDTQYF
d_call: TRBD2
v_call: TRBV7-2
j_call: TRBJ2-3
clone_size: many
cdr3_length: 16

cdr3_nt: TGCAGTGCTAGGGCATCTGAAGCTTTCTTT
cdr3_aa: CSARASEAFF
d_call: .
v_call: TRBV20-1
j_call: TRBJ1-1
clone_size: medium-sized
cdr3_length: 10

cdr3_nt: TGTGCCAGCAGCCGTCGTGGGCTAGCGCCAGATACGCAGTATTTT
cdr3_aa: CASSRRGLAPDTQYF
d_call: .
v_call: TRBV3-1
j_call: TRBJ2-3
clone_size: many
cdr3_length: 15

cdr3_nt: TGTGCCAGCACCTGGGGGGCGGGTGAAGCTTTCTTT
cdr3_aa: CASTWGAGEAFF
d_call: .
v_call: TRBV12-3/TRBV12-4
j_call: TRBJ1-1
clone_size: many
cdr3_length: 12

cdr3_nt: TGCGCCAGCAGCTTGGGATTTCGCGCCGAGCAGTACTTC
cdr3_aa: CASSLGFRAEQYF
d_call: .
v_call: TRBV5-1
j_call: TRBJ2-7
clone_size: many
cdr3_length: 13

cdr3_nt: TGCGCCAGCAGCTTGACCGACTACGAGCAGTACTTC
cdr3_aa: CASSLTDYEQYF
d_call: .
v_call: TRBV5-1
j_call: TRBJ2-7
clone_size: many
cdr3_length: 12

cdr3_nt: TGCAGCGTTGTATGGACAGGACAAGCCTTCTTT
cdr3_aa: CSVVWTGQAFF
d_call: TRBD1
v_call: TRBV29-1
j_call: TRBJ1-1
clone_size: many
cdr3_length: 11

cdr3_nt: TGTGCCAGCAGCTTAGATCGCAGGAGATTCACCGGGGAGCTGTTTTTT
cdr3_aa: CASSLDRRRFTGELFF
d_call: .
v_call: TRBV7-2
j_call: TRBJ2-2
clone_size: many
cdr3_length: 16

cdr3_nt: TGTGCCAGCAGCTTAGTACTTACCGACTACACCTTC
cdr3_aa: CASSLVLTDYTF
d_call: .
v_call: TRBV7-8
j_call: TRBJ1-2
clone_size: many
cdr3_length: 12

cdr3_nt: TGCGCCAGCAAGGAGGGGGGCTCTGGGGCCAACGTCCTGACTTTC
cdr3_aa: CASKEGGSGANVLTF
d_call: .
v_call: TRBV5-1
j_call: TRBJ2-6
clone_size: many
cdr3_length: 15

cdr3_nt: TGCGCCAGCAGCTTGGTTGCGGGGGGCCCAGAGACCCAGTACTTC
cdr3_aa: CASSLVAGGPETQYF
d_call: TRBD2
v_call: TRBV5-1
j_call: TRBJ2-5
clone_size: many
cdr3_length: 15

cdr3_nt: TGTGCCAGCAGTTTGCGGGGAGACGAAGCTTTCTTT
cdr3_aa: CASSLRGDEAFF
d_call: .
v_call: TRBV12-3/TRBV12-4
j_call: TRBJ1-1
clone_size: many
cdr3_length: 12

cdr3_nt: TGTGCCAGCAGCGGGGGACAGGGGCTTACCCCCTATAATTCACCCCTCCACTTT
cdr3_aa: CASSGGQGLTPYNSPLHF
d_call: TRBD1
v_call: TRBV9
j_call: TRBJ1-6
clone_size: many
cdr3_length: 18

cdr3_nt: TGTGCCAGCAGCTGGGGGGTCCCCGTCGAAGAGACCCAGTACTTC
cdr3_aa: CASSWGVPVEETQYF
d_call: .
v_call: TRBV3-1
j_call: TRBJ2-5
clone_size: .
cdr3_length: 15

cdr3_nt: TGTGCCAGCAGCCCCGGAAAGGTGAACACAGATACGCAGTATTTT
cdr3_aa: CASSPGKVNTDTQYF
d_call: .
v_call: TRBV5-6
j_call: TRBJ2-3
clone_size: few
cdr3_length: 15

cdr3_nt: TGTGCCAGCAGCTTGGCAGGGAAGACCTACGAGCAGTACTTC
cdr3_aa: CASSLAGKTYEQYF
d_call: .
v_call: TRBV7-3
j_call: TRBJ2-7
clone_size: many
cdr3_length: 14

cdr3_nt: TGTGCCAGCAGCGACGTGACAGGGAAATTCTATGGCTACACCTTC
cdr3_aa: CASSDVTGKFYGYTF
d_call: TRBD1
v_call: TRBV4-2
j_call: TRBJ1-2
clone_size: many
cdr3_length: 15

cdr3_nt: TGTGCCACCACTCTACAGGGGGGGACGGGTCAGCCCCAGCATTTT
cdr3_aa: CATTLQGGTGQPQHF
d_call: TRBD1
v_call: TRBV15
j_call: TRBJ1-5
clone_size: many
cdr3_length: 15

cdr3_nt: TGTGCCAGCAGCACCGGACAGGGCACTCCCTACGAGCAGTACTTC
cdr3_aa: CASSTGQGTPYEQYF
d_call: TRBD1
v_call: TRBV6-2/TRBV6-3
j_call: TRBJ2-7
clone_size: .
cdr3_length: 15

cdr3_nt: TGTGCCAGCAGAAAGGGGTACCGGGAAAACATTCAGTACTTC
cdr3_aa: CASRKGYRENIQYF
d_call: .
v_call: TRBV12-3/TRBV12-4
j_call: TRBJ2-4
clone_size: many
cdr3_length: 14

cdr3_nt: TGTGCCAGCAGCCAAGGCAACCAGATGGGGCGCGAGCAGTACTTC
cdr3_aa: CASSQGNQMGREQYF
d_call: .
v_call: TRBV14
j_call: TRBJ2-7
clone_size: many
cdr3_length: 15

cdr3_nt: TGCGCCAGCACTCCAGGGTTCCACGGGGCCGGGGAGCTGTTTTTT
cdr3_aa: CASTPGFHGAGELFF
d_call: .
v_call: TRBV5-1
j_call: TRBJ2-2
clone_size: medium-sized
cdr3_length: 15

cdr3_nt: TGCAGTGCTAGAGGGCTCATGGAGGGGAACACTGAAGCTTTCTTT
cdr3_aa: CSARGLMEGNTEAFF
d_call: .
v_call: TRBV20-1
j_call: TRBJ1-1
clone_size: many
cdr3_length: 15

cdr3_nt: TGTGCCAGCAGCCGTAGGCGTCTCGCTTCTGAAAAACTGTTTTTT
cdr3_aa: CASSRRRLASEKLFF
d_call: .
v_call: TRBV7-8
j_call: TRBJ1-4
clone_size: many
cdr3_length: 15

cdr3_nt: TGCGCCAGCAGCCAAGGGAGGTCTGCCTACGAGCAGTACTTC
cdr3_aa: CASSQGRSAYEQYF
d_call: .
v_call: TRBV4-1
j_call: TRBJ2-7
clone_size: many
cdr3_length: 14

cdr3_nt: TGTGCCAGCAGTTGGGGACAGGGGAGAAATTCACCCCTCCACTTT
cdr3_aa: CASSWGQGRNSPLHF
d_call: TRBD1
v_call: TRBV12-3/TRBV12-4
j_call: TRBJ1-6
clone_size: many
cdr3_length: 15

cdr3_nt: TGTGCCAGCAGCTTAGTCGGGAGTGGGACAGGGCGATATTCACCCCTCCACTTT
cdr3_aa: CASSLVGSGTGRYSPLHF
d_call: TRBD1
v_call: TRBV7-2
j_call: TRBJ1-6
clone_size: many
cdr3_length: 18

cdr3_nt: TGTGCCAGCAGCGAGACCCGCGGGACCCCTACCCACTATGAGCAGTTCTTC
cdr3_aa: CASSETRGTPTHYEQFF
d_call: .
v_call: TRBV3-1
j_call: TRBJ2-1
clone_size: many
cdr3_length: 17

cdr3_nt: TGCAGCGTCTCGGACAGGGAAAGAGCCTACGAGCAGTACTTC
cdr3_aa: CSVSDRERAYEQYF
d_call: TRBD1
v_call: TRBV29-1
j_call: TRBJ2-7
clone_size: many
cdr3_length: 14

cdr3_nt: TGTGCCAGTTCGTACAGTTTAAACTATGGCTACACCTTC
cdr3_aa: CASSYSLNYGYTF
d_call: .
v_call: TRBV27
j_call: TRBJ1-2
clone_size: many
cdr3_length: 13

cdr3_nt: TGTGCCACCAGTGTCGGGACTAGCGGAGCAGATACGCAGTATTTT
cdr3_aa: CATSVGTSGADTQYF
d_call: TRBD2
v_call: TRBV24-1
j_call: TRBJ2-3
clone_size: many
cdr3_length: 15

cdr3_nt: TGCGCCAGCAGCCCCAAAGGAGGGACCTCCTACAATGAGCAGTTCTTC
cdr3_aa: CASSPKGGTSYNEQFF
d_call: .
v_call: TRBV4-1
j_call: TRBJ2-1
clone_size: many
cdr3_length: 16

cdr3_nt: TGTGCCATCAGTGAGTCGGGACGGGAAATGGAGCAGTACTTC
cdr3_aa: CAISESGREMEQYF
d_call: .
v_call: TRBV10-3
j_call: TRBJ2-7
clone_size: many
cdr3_length: 14